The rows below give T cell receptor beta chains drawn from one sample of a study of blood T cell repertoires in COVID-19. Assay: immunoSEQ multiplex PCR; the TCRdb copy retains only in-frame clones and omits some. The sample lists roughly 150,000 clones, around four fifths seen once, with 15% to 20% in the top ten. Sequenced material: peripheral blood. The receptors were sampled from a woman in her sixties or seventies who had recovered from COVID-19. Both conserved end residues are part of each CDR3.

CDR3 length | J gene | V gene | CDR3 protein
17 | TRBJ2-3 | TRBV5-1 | CASPPRGAEGSTDTQYF
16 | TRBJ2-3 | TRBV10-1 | CASSESTGLAADTQYF
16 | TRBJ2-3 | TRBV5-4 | CASSDRTSGGGDTQYF
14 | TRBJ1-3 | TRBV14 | CASSQDQGRNTIYF
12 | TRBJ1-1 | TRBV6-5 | CASSWGDTEAFF
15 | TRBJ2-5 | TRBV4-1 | CASSQGQATGETQYF
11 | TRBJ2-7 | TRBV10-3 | CAISEAGKQYF
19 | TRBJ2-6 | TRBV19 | CASSSPNPGGADGANVLTF
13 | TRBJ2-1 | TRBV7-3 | CASSLGPGNEQFF
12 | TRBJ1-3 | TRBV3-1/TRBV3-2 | CASSPHRDTIYF
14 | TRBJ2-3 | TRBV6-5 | CASRLTGGIDTQYF
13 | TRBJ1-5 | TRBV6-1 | CASSEGRRSPQHF
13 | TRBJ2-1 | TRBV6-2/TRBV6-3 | CASSYSTVPEQFF
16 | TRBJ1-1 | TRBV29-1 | CSVRGGDSIGFAEAFF
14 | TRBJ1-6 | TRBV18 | CASSPAGRNSPLHF
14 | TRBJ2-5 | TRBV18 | CASSPPSRGETQYF
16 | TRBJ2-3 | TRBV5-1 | CASSSTSGGGTDTQYF
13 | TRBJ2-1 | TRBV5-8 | CASSPEGRGEQFF
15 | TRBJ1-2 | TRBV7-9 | CASSPGNLHSYGYTF
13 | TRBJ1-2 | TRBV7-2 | CASSLGQVYGYTF
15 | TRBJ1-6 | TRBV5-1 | CASSFFPGPNSPLHF
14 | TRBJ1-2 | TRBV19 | CASSISWEDGTYTF
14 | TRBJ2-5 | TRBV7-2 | CASSSWVSGETQYF
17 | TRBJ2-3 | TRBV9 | CASSVAGGGAPTDTQYF
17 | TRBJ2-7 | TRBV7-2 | CASSLRGGHTASYEQYF
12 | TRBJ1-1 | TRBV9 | CASSRSMTEAFF
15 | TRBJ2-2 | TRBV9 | CASSARVPGAGELFF